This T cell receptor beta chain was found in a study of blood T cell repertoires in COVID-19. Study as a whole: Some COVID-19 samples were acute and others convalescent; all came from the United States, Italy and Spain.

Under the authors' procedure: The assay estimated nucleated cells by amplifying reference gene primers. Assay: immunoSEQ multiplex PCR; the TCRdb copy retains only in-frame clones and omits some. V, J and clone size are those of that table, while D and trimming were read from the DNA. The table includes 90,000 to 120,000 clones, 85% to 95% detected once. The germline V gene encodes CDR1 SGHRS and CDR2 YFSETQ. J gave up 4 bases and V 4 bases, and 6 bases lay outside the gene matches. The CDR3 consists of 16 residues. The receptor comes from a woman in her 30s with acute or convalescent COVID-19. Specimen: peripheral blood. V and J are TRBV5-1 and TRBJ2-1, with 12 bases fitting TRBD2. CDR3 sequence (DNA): TGCGCCAGCAGCCCTCGACTAGCGGGAGAATACAATGAGCAGTTCTTC. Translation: CASSPRLAGEYNEQFF.